This passage covers 11 T cell receptor beta chains from one sample sequenced in a study of blood T cell repertoires in COVID-19. Produced via immunoSEQ multiplex PCR; TCRdb's table is partial and in-frame only. The sample gives about 100,000 clones, 85% to 95% of which show up once; 5% to 6% is in the top ten. Sequenced input: peripheral blood. The receptors were sampled from a man aged 50-59 years with active COVID-19.

The table lists this clone with a count of one. V is TRBV27 and J is TRBJ1-5; 7 bases are a match to TRBD1. The CDR3 sequence is 18 residues long. The V and J ends lost 2 bases and 2 bases, in that order; junction bases with no gene match: 12. Germline CDR1 is MNHEY and CDR2 is SMNVEV (reference sequence). CDR3 DNA: TGTGCCAGCAGTTTAAGAGGACAGGAGGGTTTCGGCAATCAGCCCCAGCATTTT. Its protein is CASSLRGQEGFGNQPQHF.

The gene calls are TRBV5-1 and TRBJ2-1, with 9 bases lining up with TRBD2. J was trimmed by 3 bases and V by 5 bases; bases with no gene match: 6. CDR3 size: 15 residues. CDR1 and CDR2 from the germline V gene are SGHRS and YFSETQ. The CDR3 loop reads CASSLPSGDYNEQFF. The CDR3 coding sequence is TGCGCCAGCAGTCTCCCTAGCGGGGACTACAATGAGCAGTTCTTC. The variable domain in full, completed from reference TRBV5-1 and TRBJ2-1, reads KAGVTQTPRYLIKTRGQQVTLSCSPISGHRSVSWYQQTPGQGLQFLFEYFSETQRNKGNFPGRFSGRQFSNSRSEMNVSTLELGDSALYLCASSLPSGDYNEQFFGPGTRLTVL.

The rearrangement joins TRBV3-1 (or the pseudogene TRBV3-2) to TRBJ1-2; 7 bases are a match to TRBD1. After removal of 1 base from V and 8 bases from J, the junction contained 19 bases not matched to a gene. Germline V gene lookup returns CDR1 LGHDT and CDR2 YNNKEL (reference sequence). The CDR3 is 18 residues long. The CDR3 bases are TGTGCCAGCAGCCAAGCACTACCCGGGACAGCGAATAATCGCGGCTACACCTTC. Residues: CASSQALPGTANNRGYTF.

The genes are TRBV19 and TRBJ2-1; the match to TRBD2 covers 8 bases. This CDR3 has 17 amino acids. CDR1 and CDR2 from the germline V gene are LNHDA and SQIVND (reference sequence). The V and J ends lost 1 base and 2 bases, in that order; junction bases with no gene match: 7. CDR3 region: CASSIGPTSGPYNEQFF. CDR3 nucleotide sequence: TGTGCCAGTAGTATAGGCCCCACTAGCGGACCCTACAATGAGCAGTTCTTC.

As regards this clone: At one end, the junction sequence differs from germline, possibly due to a read error. The rearrangement links TRBV5-1 to TRBJ1-1; D is perhaps TRBD1 (5 bases). This CDR3 has 15 residues. Germline CDR1 is SGHRS and CDR2 is YFSETQ. CDR3 protein: CASSLEARANAEAFF. CDR3 sequence (DNA): TGCGCCAGCAGCTTGGAGGCCAGGGCGAACGCTGAAGCTTTCTTT.

The chain joins TRBV4-1 to TRBJ1-1; 8 bases align to TRBD1. J was trimmed by 0 bases and V by 3 bases; bases with no gene match: 3. The CDR3 runs 15 residues. Germline CDR1 is MGHRA and CDR2 is YSYEKL. The CDR3 region has the DNA TGCGCCAGCAGCCACGCAGGGGGCCTGAACACTGAAGCTTTCTTT. It specifies CASSHAGGLNTEAFF.

This chain links TRBV7-2 with TRBJ2-5; 9 bases map to TRBD1. This CDR3 is 15 amino acids long. V lost 4 bases to trimming and J lost 2 bases; unmatched junction nucleotides: 5. Germline V gene lookup returns CDR1 SGHTA and CDR2 FQGNSA. CDR3 sequence: CASSWGDRVQETQYF. The CDR3 DNA reads TGTGCCAGCAGCTGGGGGGACAGGGTGCAAGAGACCCAGTACTTC.

This chain links TRBV27 with TRBJ1-2; D possibly corresponds to TRBD1 (6 bases). CDR3 size: 14 residues. Trimming pared 6 bases from V and 2 bases from J, leaving 13 bases between. Per the germline V gene, CDR1 is MNHEY and CDR2 is SMNVEV (reference sequence). The CDR3 reads CASSRIQGNYGYTF. As DNA, the CDR3 is TGTGCCAGCAGCAGAATACAGGGAAACTATGGCTACACCTTC.

The V call is TRBV4-1, the J call TRBJ2-4; 10 bases are a match to TRBD2. CDR1 and CDR2 (germline): MGHRA, YSYEKL. With 2 bases clipped from V and 0 bases from J, the junction kept 13 bases outside the gene matches. CDR3 length equals 20 residues. CDR3 loop: CASSQLGLADHQGAKNIQYF. As DNA, the CDR3 is TGCGCCAGCAGCCAACTCGGACTAGCGGACCACCAAGGAGCCAAAAACATTCAGTACTTC.

This clone was observed a single time. The chain links TRBV11-3 to TRBJ2-5; 8 bases align to TRBD1. The CDR3 consists of 13 residues. The germline CDR1 and CDR2 sequences are SGHNT and YENEEA. V shed 5 bases and J 3 bases; nucleotides not matched to a gene: 2. CDR3 in DNA: TGTGCCAGCAGCAGGACAGGGAAAGAGACCCAGTACTTC. Protein product: CASSRTGKETQYF.

The chain has TRBV2 and TRBJ2-3; TRBD2 is a possible D gene (5 bases). V lost 4 bases and J 2 bases, leaving 10 bases between the germline ends. This CDR3 region has 14 residues. CDR1 and CDR2 from the germline V gene are SNHLY and FYNNEI. CDR3 sequence reads: CASSVAFITDTQYF. Here the CDR3 DNA reads TGTGCCAGCAGTGTAGCGTTCATCACAGATACGCAGTATTTT.